Below are 25 T cell receptor beta chains sequenced from a single sample in a study of CD8 T cells in Susac syndrome. RNA in amounts of roughly 0.45 to 1 ug was reverse transcribed with random hexamers. MiXCR was run by TCRdb on the immunoSEQ multiplex PCR reads, yielding one entry per CDR3 protein. The table has some 240,000 distinct CDR3 sequences, about 95% seen once. The specimen sequenced was CD4+ T cells from PBMCs. These TCRs come from a human donor with Susac syndrome.

V usage is TRBV24-1 and J usage is TRBJ2-5, with 10 bases identical to TRBD2. V lost 3 bases and J lost 5; bases outside the gene matches: 5. The CDR3 loop spans 15 amino acids. Germline lookup yields CDR1 KGHDR and CDR2 SFDVKD. The CDR3, as DNA: TGTGCCACCAGTGATCCAAGCGGGAGGGTTGAGACCCAGTACTTC. Encoded protein: CATSDPSGRVETQYF.

DNA of the CDR3: TGCGCCAGGCCCTCGGCAGGACTCTCCGAGCAGTACTTC. Translation gives CARPSAGLSEQYF. This sequence joins TRBV23-1 and TRBJ2-7; TRBD2 might be the D (5 bases). TRBV23-1 is flagged as an ORF with uncertain function. V was shortened by 9 bases and J by 6 bases, with 18 bases between the two germline ends. CDR3 length equals 13 residues.

This chain uses TRBV9 with TRBJ2-7; weak D call: TRBD1 (5 bases). Germline V gene lookup returns CDR1 SGDLS and CDR2 YYNGEE. The CDR3 has 14 residues. Trimming removed 4 bases from V and 2 bases from J, with 13 bases in between. This CDR3 reads CASSSMRTTYEQYF. For the CDR3, the DNA is TGTGCCAGCAGCTCCATGCGGACAACCTACGAGCAGTACTTC.

The CDR3 loop is CASQLALDTDTQYF. The CDR3 region has the DNA TGCGCCAGCCAACTAGCGTTGGACACAGATACGCAGTATTTT. The J gene is TRBJ2-3, the V gene TRBV5-1, with 7 positions matching TRBD2. J gave up 2 bases and V 7 bases, and 7 bases lay outside the gene matches. The V gene's germline CDR1 is SGHRS and CDR2 YFSETQ. CDR3 length equals 14 residues.

The chain couples TRBV20-1 to TRBJ2-3; D gene unclear. The CDR3 loop spans 12 amino acids. Germline-derived CDR1 and CDR2 are DFQATT and SNEGSKA (reference sequence). With 1 base removed from V and 4 bases from J, the gap between germline ends came to 6 bases. CDR3 nucleotide sequence: TGCAGTGCTAGAGCCACCGCAGATACGCAGTATTTT. Translated: CSARATADTQYF.

The chain couples TRBV30 to TRBJ1-4; D is unresolved. V was shortened by 6 bases and J by 8 bases, with 13 bases between the two germline ends. Germline-derived CDR1 and CDR2 are GTSNPN and SVGIG (reference sequence). This CDR3 region has 12 residues. The CDR3 protein is CACGRDVEKLFF. In DNA form, the CDR3 reads TGTGCCTGCGGACGAGATGTAGAAAAACTGTTTTTT.

The chain couples TRBV2 to TRBJ1-5; no clear D. Germline V gene lookup returns CDR1 SNHLY and CDR2 FYNNEI. V was shortened by 6 bases and J by 4 bases, with 10 bases between the two germline ends. This CDR3 is 13 amino acids long. The CDR3 sequence: CASRAEYNQPQHF. As DNA, the CDR3 is TGTGCCAGCAGGGCAGAGTATAATCAGCCCCAGCATTTT.

The V and J genes are TRBV9 and TRBJ2-1, with D perhaps matching TRBD2 (5 bases). Trimming removed 3 bases from V and 3 bases from J, with 10 bases in between. The CDR3 is 14 amino acids. The germline V gene has CDR1 SGDLS and CDR2 YYNGEE. The CDR3 protein is CASSGAGNYNEQFF. CDR3 bases: TGTGCCAGCAGCGGGGCGGGCAACTACAATGAGCAGTTCTTC.

This clonotype was found once. The V gene is TRBV30, the J gene TRBJ1-4; 10 bases are a match to TRBD1. V shed 8 bases, J shed 7 bases, and the junction held 7 bases outside the gene matches. The CDR3 sequence is 13 residues long. Germline loops: CDR1 GTSNPN, CDR2 SVGIG (reference sequence). The CDR3 sequence: CAAGTGVSEKLFF. CDR3 bases: TGTGCCGCCGGGACAGGGGTCTCTGAAAAACTGTTTTTT.

The CDR3 is CASSQDGLAVYEQYF. CDR3 nucleotide sequence: TGCGCCAGCAGCCAAGATGGACTAGCCGTGTACGAGCAGTACTTC. The chain recombines TRBV4-1 with TRBJ2-7; TRBD2 matches 8 bases. Germline values: CDR1 MGHRA, CDR2 YSYEKL. The CDR3 covers 15 residues. After removal of 0 bases from V and 4 bases from J, the junction contained 5 bases not matched to a gene.

The chain recombines TRBV4-2 with TRBJ1-2, with a weak D call TRBD1 (5 bases). The germline V gene has CDR1 LGHNA and CDR2 YNFKEQ. The CDR3 is 13 amino acids. Trimming took off 0 bases at V and 6 bases at J, with 8 bases between the two ends. The CDR3 nucleotides are TGTGCCAGCAGCCAAGATCCAGGGAATGGCTACACCTTC. Amino acid sequence: CASSQDPGNGYTF.

V is TRBV23-1 and J is TRBJ2-1; D is uncertain. Being an ORF, TRBV23-1 has a function that is uncertain. This CDR3 comprises 17 residues. The ends were cut back, 5 bases at V and 0 bases at J, with 17 bases in the middle. The CDR3 here is CASSVWRYRVSYNEQFF. CDR3 DNA sequence: TGCGCCAGCAGTGTCTGGCGTTATCGCGTCTCCTACAATGAGCAGTTCTTC.

The rearrangement links TRBV6-1 to TRBJ2-2; 7 bases fit TRBD2. V lost 5 bases, J lost 5 bases, and 20 bases stayed unmatched. Germline CDR1 reads MNHNS; CDR2 reads SASEGT. This CDR3 has 19 residues. The CDR3 DNA is TGTGCCAGCAGTCCCCGCCCGATCTGGCGGGAGTTAAGGACCGGGGAGCTGTTTTTT. Its protein is CASSPRPIWRELRTGELFF.

The V gene is TRBV9, the J gene TRBJ2-3, with 8 bases that match TRBD1. Germline V lookup: CDR1 SGDLS, CDR2 YYNGEE. Losses at the gene ends were 1 base for V and 2 bases for J; bases not matched to a gene: 6. The CDR3 sequence is 16 residues long. CDR3: CASSVIPGQDTDTQYF. CDR3 nucleotide sequence: TGTGCCAGCAGCGTAATCCCGGGACAGGACACAGATACGCAGTATTTT.

The chain links TRBV3-1 to TRBJ2-5; possibly TRBD1 for D (7 bases). V lost 1 base and J lost 2, with 14 bases in between. The CDR3 spans 16 residues. Germline CDR1 reads LGHDT; CDR2 reads YNNKEL (reference sequence). In nucleotides, the CDR3 is TGTGCCAGCAGCCAAGTCGCGTCAGGGGGGCAAGAGACCCAGTACTTC. It codes for CASSQVASGGQETQYF.

The chain employs TRBV20-1 and TRBJ2-7; no clear D. Trimming removed 6 bases from V and 5 bases from J, with 11 bases in between. The germline gives CDR1 DFQATT, CDR2 SNEGSKA (reference sequence). The length of the CDR3 is 11 residues. CDR3 sequence: CSAQVADEQYF. The CDR3 DNA is TGCAGTGCCCAGGTCGCGGACGAGCAGTACTTC.

The CDR3 protein is CASSQVWGNTEAFF. DNA of the CDR3: TGTGCCAGCAGCCAAGTCTGGGGGAACACTGAAGCTTTCTTT. This chain uses TRBV14 with TRBJ1-1; D gene unclear. V lost 1 base, J lost 1 base, and 7 bases lay in between. Germline V gives CDR1 SGHDN, CDR2 FVKESK. The CDR3 has 14 residues.

This chain uses TRBV3-1 with TRBJ2-2; the match to TRBD2 covers 14 bases. The V segment lost 6 bases and the J segment 7 bases; nucleotides outside the gene matches: 7. The CDR3 is 16 residues long. Germline CDR1 LGHDT, CDR2 YNNKEL (reference sequence). This chain's CDR3 is CASRTTSGRAYGELFF. The CDR3 bases are TGTGCCAGCAGGACGACTAGCGGGAGGGCCTACGGGGAGCTGTTTTTT. Using reference TRBV3-1 and TRBJ2-2 for the parts outside the CDR3, the full variable domain is DTAVSQTPKYLVTQMGNDKSIKCEQNLGHDTMYWYKQDSKKFLKIMFSYNNKELIINETVPNRFSPKSPDKAHLNLHINSLELGDSAVYFCASRTTSGRAYGELFFGEGSRLTVL.

This clonotype was seen once. V and J are TRBV15 and TRBJ2-7; 13 bases are a match to TRBD2. Per germline, CDR1 LNHNV and CDR2 YYDKDF (reference sequence). With V trimmed by 4 bases and J by 6 bases, 9 bases remained unmatched. The CDR3 extends over 16 amino acids. The CDR3 loop reads CATSIRRTSGRGEQYF. The CDR3 nucleotides read TGTGCCACCAGCATACGCAGGACTAGCGGGAGAGGCGAGCAGTACTTC.

This clonotype was counted a few times. V is TRBV5-1 and J is TRBJ2-5, with TRBD2 matching over 11 bases. Losses at the gene ends were 5 bases for V and 4 bases for J; bases not matched to a gene: 4. The germline gives CDR1 SGHRS, CDR2 YFSETQ. This CDR3 is built from 14 residues. CDR3 loop: CASRPGLAGETQYF. CDR3 coding DNA: TGCGCCAGCAGACCCGGACTAGCGGGAGAGACCCAGTACTTC.

The chain combines TRBV7-9 with TRBJ1-3; D call uncertain. Germline V lookup: CDR1 SEHNR, CDR2 FQNEAQ (reference sequence). The CDR3 contains 17 residues. V lost 2 bases to trimming and J lost 4 bases, with 18 bases between them. The DNA of the CDR3 is TGTGCCAGCAGCTTAAGTATGGACCCTGTTTTCGGAAACACCATATATTTT. Its protein is CASSLSMDPVFGNTIYF.

This chain links TRBV18 with TRBJ1-1, with 9 bases fitting TRBD1. The CDR3 covers 15 residues. J gave up 0 bases and V 3 bases, and 2 bases lay outside the gene matches. Germline-derived CDR1 and CDR2 are KGHSH and LQKENI. This CDR3 reads CASSPTGGLNTEAFF. For the CDR3, the DNA is TGTGCCAGCTCACCGACAGGGGGGTTGAACACTGAAGCTTTCTTT.

The chain uses TRBV29-1 and TRBJ2-1; a weak D match, TRBD2 (5 bases). Trimming took off 3 bases at V and 3 bases at J, with 6 bases between the two ends. Germline V lookup: CDR1 SQVTM, CDR2 ANQGSEA. The CDR3 extends over 12 amino acids. This CDR3 reads CSVESGYNEQFF. The CDR3 DNA reads TGCAGCGTTGAGAGCGGCTACAATGAGCAGTTCTTC.

This chain links TRBV5-6 with TRBJ2-2, with a possible D match to TRBD1 (5 bases). The V end lost 4 bases, the J end lost 4 bases, and 8 bases lay between the germline ends. CDR1 is SGHDT and CDR2 is YYEEEE in the germline V gene. This CDR3 contains 13 residues. The CDR3 DNA sequence: TGTGCCAGCAGCCTCAGGGCCACCGGGGAGCTGTTTTTT. The encoded protein is CASSLRATGELFF.

The chain recombines TRBV18 with TRBJ1-1; D is unresolved. Trimming left V 2 bases short and J 2 bases short, with 6 bases between. The CDR3 extends over 13 amino acids. Germline CDR1 and CDR2: KGHSH and LQKENI. The CDR3 sequence: CASSPIENTEAFF. CDR3 DNA sequence: TGTGCCAGCTCACCAATAGAAAACACTGAAGCTTTCTTT.